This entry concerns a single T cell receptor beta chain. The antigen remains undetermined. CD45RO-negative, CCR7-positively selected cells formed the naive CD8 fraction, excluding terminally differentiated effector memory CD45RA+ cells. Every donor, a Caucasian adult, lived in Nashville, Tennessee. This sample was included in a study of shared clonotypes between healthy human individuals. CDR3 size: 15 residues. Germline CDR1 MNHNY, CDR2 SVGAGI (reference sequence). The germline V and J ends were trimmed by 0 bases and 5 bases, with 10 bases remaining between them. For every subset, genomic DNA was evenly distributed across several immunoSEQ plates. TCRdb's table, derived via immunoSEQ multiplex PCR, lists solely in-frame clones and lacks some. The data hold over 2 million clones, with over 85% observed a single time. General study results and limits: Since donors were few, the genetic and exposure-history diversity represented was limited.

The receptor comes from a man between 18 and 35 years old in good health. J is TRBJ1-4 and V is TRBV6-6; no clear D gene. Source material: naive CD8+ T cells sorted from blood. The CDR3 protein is CASSYSSSANEKLFF. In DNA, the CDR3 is TGTGCCAGCAGTTACTCGAGCAGCGCCAATGAAAAACTGTTTTTT.